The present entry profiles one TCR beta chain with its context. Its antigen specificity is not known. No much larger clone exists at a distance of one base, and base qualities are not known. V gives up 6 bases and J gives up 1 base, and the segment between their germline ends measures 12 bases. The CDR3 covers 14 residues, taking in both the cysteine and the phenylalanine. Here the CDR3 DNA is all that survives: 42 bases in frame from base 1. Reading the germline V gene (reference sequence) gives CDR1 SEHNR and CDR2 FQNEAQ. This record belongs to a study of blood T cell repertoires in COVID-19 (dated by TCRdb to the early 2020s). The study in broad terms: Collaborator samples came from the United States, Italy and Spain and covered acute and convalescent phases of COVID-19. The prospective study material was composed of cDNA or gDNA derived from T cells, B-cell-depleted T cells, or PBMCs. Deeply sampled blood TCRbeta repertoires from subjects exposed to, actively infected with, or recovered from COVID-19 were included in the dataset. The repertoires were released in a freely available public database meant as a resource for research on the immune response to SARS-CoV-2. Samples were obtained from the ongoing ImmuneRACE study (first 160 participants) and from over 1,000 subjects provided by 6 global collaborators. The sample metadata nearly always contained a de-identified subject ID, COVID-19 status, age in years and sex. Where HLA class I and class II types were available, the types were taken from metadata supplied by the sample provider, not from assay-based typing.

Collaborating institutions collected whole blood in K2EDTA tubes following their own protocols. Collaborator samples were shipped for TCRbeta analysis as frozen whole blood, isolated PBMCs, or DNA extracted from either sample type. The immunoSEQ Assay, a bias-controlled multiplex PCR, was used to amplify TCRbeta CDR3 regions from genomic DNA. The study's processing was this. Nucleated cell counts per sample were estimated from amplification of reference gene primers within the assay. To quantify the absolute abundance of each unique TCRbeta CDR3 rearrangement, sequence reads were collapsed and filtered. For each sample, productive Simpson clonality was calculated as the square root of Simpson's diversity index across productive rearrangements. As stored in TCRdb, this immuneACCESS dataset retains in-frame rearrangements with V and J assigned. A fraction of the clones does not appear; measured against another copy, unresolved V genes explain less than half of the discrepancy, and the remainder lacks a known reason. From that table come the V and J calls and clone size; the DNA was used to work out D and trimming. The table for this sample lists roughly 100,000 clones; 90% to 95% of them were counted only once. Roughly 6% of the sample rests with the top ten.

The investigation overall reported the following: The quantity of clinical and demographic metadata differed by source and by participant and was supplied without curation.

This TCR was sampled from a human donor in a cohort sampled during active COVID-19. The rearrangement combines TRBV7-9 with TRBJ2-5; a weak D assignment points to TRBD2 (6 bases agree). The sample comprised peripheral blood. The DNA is TGTGCCAGCAGTGCTGGGGGGATCCAAGAGACCCAGTACTTC. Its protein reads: CASSAGGIQETQYF.